Below, one T cell receptor beta chain is given with its context. The cohort comprised adults aged roughly 18 to 100 years residing in 20 to 30 US areas. Participant reports of clinical history set cohort assignment. Cohort 3 donors were reported recovered after two negative PCRs, clearance, or symptom resolution. CDR1 SNHLY and CDR2 FYNNEI come from the germline V gene. The CDR3 contains 13 residues. The V and J ends lost 7 bases and 10 bases respectively, with 19 bases between them. This record comes from a study of blood T cell repertoires in COVID-19. Across the study: Specimens from acute and convalescent COVID-19 originated in the United States, Italy and Spain.

Produced via immunoSEQ multiplex PCR; TCRdb's table is partial and in-frame only. The sample has around 250,000 clones, more than 75% seen once; the top ten hold roughly 2%. The receptor comes from a woman aged 50 to 60 who had recovered from COVID-19. Sequenced sample: PBMCs or T cells enriched from blood (not recorded which). V and J are TRBV2 and TRBJ1-1; possibly TRBD1 for D (6 bases). CDR3 nucleotide sequence: TGTGCCAGCACCAAACCAGGGGAAAGGGGAGCTTTCTTT. This translates into CASTKPGERGAFF.